This T cell receptor beta chain was identified during a study of blood T cells in healthy people across ages. A second PCR, run for roughly 7 to 12 cycles, used a sample-barcoded 5' primer plus a J-beta primer mix. Via MiXCR, TCRdb re-called the 5' RACE reads, giving one row per CDR3 protein. The sample lists about 970,000 distinct CDR3 sequences, roughly 47% occurring once. A note on this clonotype: Antigen unknown.

The germline V gene encodes CDR1 DFQATT and CDR2 SNEGSKA (reference sequence). The CDR3 covers 15 residues. V gave up 0 bases and J gave up 6 bases; unmatched junction bases: 6. Study-wide results and limits: Possibly confounding the expanded clonotype changes was the fact that donor CMV status was unknown.

The clonotype originates from a woman in her sixties in good health. The sample taken for sequencing was blood. This chain uses TRBV20-1 with TRBJ2-1; 9 nucleotides align to TRBD2. CDR3 DNA: TGCAGTGCTAGAGATACTAGCGGGCGCCCCAATGAGCAGTTCTTC. Its protein is CSARDTSGRPNEQFF.